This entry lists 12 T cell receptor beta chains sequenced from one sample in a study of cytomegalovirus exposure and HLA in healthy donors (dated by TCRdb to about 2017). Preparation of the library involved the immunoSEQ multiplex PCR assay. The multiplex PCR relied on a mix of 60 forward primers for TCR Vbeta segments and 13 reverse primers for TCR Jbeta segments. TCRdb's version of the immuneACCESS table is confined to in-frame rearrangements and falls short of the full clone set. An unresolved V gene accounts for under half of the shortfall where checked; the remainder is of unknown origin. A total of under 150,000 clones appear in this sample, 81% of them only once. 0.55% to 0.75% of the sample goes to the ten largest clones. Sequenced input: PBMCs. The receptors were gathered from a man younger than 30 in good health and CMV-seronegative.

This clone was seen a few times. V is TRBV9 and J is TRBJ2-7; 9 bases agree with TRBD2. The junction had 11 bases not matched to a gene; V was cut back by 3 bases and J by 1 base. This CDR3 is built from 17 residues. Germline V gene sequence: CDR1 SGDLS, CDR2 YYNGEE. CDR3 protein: CASSAHVVAGGSYEQYF. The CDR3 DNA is TGTGCCAGCAGCGCCCACGTCGTTGCGGGGGGGTCCTACGAGCAGTACTTC.

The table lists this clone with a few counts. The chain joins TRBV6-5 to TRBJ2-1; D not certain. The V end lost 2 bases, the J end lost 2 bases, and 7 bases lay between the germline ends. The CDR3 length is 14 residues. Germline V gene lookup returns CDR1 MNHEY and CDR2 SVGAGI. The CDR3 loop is CASSYATAYNEQFF. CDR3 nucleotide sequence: TGTGCCAGCAGTTACGCCACAGCCTACAATGAGCAGTTCTTC.

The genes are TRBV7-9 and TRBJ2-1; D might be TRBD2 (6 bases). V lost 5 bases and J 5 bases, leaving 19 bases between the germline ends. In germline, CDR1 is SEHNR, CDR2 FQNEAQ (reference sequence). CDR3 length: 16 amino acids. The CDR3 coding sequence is TGTGCCAGCAGCCAAACGACGGGGAGGCACAACAATGAGCAGTTCTTC. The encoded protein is CASSQTTGRHNNEQFF.

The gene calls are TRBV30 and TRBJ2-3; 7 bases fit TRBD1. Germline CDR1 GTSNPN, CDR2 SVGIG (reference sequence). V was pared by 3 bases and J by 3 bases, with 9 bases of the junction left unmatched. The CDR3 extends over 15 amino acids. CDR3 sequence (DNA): TGTGCCTGGAGCCGCGGACAGGTTTTGACAGATACGCAGTATTTT. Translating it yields CAWSRGQVLTDTQYF. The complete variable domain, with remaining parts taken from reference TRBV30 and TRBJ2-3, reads SQTIHQWPATLVQPVGSPLSLECTVEGTSNPNLYWYRQAAGRGLQLLFYSVGIGQISSEVPQNLSASRPQDRQFILSSKKLLLSDSGFYLCAWSRGQVLTDTQYFGPGTRLTVL.

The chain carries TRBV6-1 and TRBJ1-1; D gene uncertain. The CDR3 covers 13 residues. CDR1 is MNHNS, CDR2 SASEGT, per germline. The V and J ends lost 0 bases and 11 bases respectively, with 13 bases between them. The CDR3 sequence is CASSEALGRLAFF. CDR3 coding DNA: TGTGCCAGCAGTGAAGCGCTCGGCAGGCTGGCTTTCTTT.

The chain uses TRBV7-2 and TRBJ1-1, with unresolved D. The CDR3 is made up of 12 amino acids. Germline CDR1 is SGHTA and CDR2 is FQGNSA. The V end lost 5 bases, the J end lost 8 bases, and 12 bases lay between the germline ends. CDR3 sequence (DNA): TGTGCCAGCAGCCCTCAAAGCTCCGAAGCTTTCTTT. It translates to CASSPQSSEAFF.

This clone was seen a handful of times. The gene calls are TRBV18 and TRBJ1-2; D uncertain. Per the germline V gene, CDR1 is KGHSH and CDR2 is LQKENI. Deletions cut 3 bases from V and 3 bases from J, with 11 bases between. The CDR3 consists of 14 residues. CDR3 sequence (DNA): TGTGCCAGCTCACCCCCTGCAGGTGACTATGGCTACACCTTC. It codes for CASSPPAGDYGYTF. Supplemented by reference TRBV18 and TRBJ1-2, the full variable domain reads NAGVMQNPRHLVRRRGQEARLRCSPMKGHSHVYWYRQLPEEGLKFMVYLQKENIIDESGMPKERFSAEFPKEGPSILRIQQVVRGDSAAYFCASSPPAGDYGYTFGSGTRLTVV.

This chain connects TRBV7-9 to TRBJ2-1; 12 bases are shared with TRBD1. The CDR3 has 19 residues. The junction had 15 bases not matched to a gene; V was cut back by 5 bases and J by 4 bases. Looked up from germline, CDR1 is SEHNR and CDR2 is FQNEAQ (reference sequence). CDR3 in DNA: TGTGCCAGCAGCAAAGCCGGGACAGGGGGCCAATTCCATTACAATGAGCAGTTCTTC. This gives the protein CASSKAGTGGQFHYNEQFF.

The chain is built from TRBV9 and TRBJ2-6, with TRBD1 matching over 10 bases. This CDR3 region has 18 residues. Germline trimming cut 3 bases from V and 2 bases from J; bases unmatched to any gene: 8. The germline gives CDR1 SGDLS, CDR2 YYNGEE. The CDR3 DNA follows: TGTGCCAGCAGCGCCCCGGGACAGGGGAGGGCTGGGGCCAACGTCCTGACTTTC. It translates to CASSAPGQGRAGANVLTF.

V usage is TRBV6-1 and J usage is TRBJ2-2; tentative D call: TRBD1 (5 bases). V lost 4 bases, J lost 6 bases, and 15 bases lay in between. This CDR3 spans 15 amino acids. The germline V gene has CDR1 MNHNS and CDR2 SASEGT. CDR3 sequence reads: CASSAPQGWAGELFF. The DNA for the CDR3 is TGTGCCAGCAGTGCACCTCAGGGTTGGGCCGGGGAGCTGTTTTTT.

CDR3 amino acids: CASSQDPVRDRGETQYF. The DNA for the CDR3 is TGCGCCAGCAGCCAAGATCCAGTCAGGGACAGGGGCGAGACCCAGTACTTC. The rearrangement links TRBV4-3 to TRBJ2-5; TRBD1 matches 10 bases. Germline values: CDR1 LGHNA, CDR2 YSLEER. This CDR3 contains 17 residues. Germline trimming cut 0 bases from V and 5 bases from J; bases unmatched to any gene: 9.

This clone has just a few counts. CDR3 nucleotides: TGTGCCAGCAGTGAAAGGCGGGACTACCAAGAGACCCAGTACTTC. It is translated as CASSERRDYQETQYF. The chain employs TRBV2 and TRBJ2-5, with D possibly matching TRBD2 (6 bases). The CDR3 consists of 15 residues. Trimming took off 2 bases at V and 0 bases at J, with 10 bases between the two ends. Germline V gene data show CDR1 as SNHLY and CDR2 as FYNNEI.